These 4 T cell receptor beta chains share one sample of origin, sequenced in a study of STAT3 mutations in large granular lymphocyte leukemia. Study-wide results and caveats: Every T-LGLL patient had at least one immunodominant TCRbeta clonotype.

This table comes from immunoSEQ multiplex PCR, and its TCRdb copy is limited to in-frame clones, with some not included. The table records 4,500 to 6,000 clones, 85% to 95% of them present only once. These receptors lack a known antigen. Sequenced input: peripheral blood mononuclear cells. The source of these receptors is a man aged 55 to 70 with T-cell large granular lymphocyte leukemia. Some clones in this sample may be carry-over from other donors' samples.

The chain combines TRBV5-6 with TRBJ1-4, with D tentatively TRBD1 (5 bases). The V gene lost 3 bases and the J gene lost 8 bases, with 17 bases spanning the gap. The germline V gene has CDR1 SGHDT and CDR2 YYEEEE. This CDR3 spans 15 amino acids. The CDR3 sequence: CASSSAREGREKLFF. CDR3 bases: TGTGCCAGCAGCTCGGCGAGGGAGGGACGGGAAAAACTGTTTTTT.

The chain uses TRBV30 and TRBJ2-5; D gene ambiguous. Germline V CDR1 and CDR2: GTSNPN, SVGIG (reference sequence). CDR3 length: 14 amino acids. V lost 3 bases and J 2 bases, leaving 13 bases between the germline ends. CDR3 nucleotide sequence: TGTGCCTGGAGCCGAAACATGAAGCAAGAGACCCAGTACTTC. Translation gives CAWSRNMKQETQYF.

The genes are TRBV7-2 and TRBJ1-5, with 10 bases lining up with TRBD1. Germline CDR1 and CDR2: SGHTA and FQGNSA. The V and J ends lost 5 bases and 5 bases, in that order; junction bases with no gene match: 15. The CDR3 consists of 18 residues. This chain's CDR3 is CASSRRDRGFVSDQPQHF. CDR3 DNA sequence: TGTGCCAGCAGCAGACGGGACAGGGGATTTGTTTCTGATCAGCCCCAGCATTTT.

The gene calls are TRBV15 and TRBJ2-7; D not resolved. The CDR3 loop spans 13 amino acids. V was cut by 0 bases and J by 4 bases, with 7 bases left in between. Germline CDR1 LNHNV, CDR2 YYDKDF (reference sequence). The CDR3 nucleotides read TGTGCCACCAGCAGAGATCAAGGGTACGAGCAGTACTTC. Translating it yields CATSRDQGYEQYF. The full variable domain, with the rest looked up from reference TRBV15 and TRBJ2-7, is DAMVIQNPRYQVTQFGKPVTLSCSQTLNHNVMYWYQQKSSQAPKLLFHYYDKDFNNEADTPDNFQSRRPNTSFCFLDIRSPGLGDTAMYLCATSRDQGYEQYFGPGTRLTVT.